A selection of T cell receptor beta chains follows, all from one sample in a study of blood T cell repertoires in COVID-19. Clones were read by immunoSEQ multiplex PCR, and TCRdb kept only the in-frame ones, dropping some. The top ten hold 16% of the sample, which has roughly 120,000 clones, roughly 82% seen once. The sequenced material came from peripheral blood. The source is a woman aged 55-75 years with acute or convalescent COVID-19. Each CDR3 is given with its conserved first and last residue. The order of the fields is J gene, clone size, D gene, V gene, CDR3 DNA, CDR3 protein. The D gene is left open where the match is weak. Rows may omit the clone size; those that give it use once, few, many or a size class.

TRBJ2-3 NA TRBD2 TRBV7-7 TGTGCTAGCAGCCTCGGGACTAGCGGGGACACAGATACGCAGTATTTT CASSLGTSGDTDTQYF
TRBJ1-2 NA TRBD1 TRBV19 TGTGCCAGTAGTATGGGACAGGAGGGCCATGGCTACACCTTC CASSMGQEGHGYTF
TRBJ1-6 NA TRBD1 TRBV12-3/TRBV12-4 TGTGCCAGCAGTGGACAGGTTAATTCACCCCTCCACTTT CASSGQVNSPLHF
TRBJ2-7 NA NA TRBV28 TGTGCCAGCAGTTTCCTTTCTGGAGTTGGCGAGCAGTACTTC CASSFLSGVGEQYF
TRBJ2-5 NA NA TRBV19 TGTGCCAGTAGTGGCAGGAGGGGACCTTCTGGGGAGACCCAGTACTTC CASSGRRGPSGETQYF
TRBJ2-1 NA NA TRBV18 TGTGCCAGCTCACCACGAGATATCAGCGGCCCGTACAATGAGCAGTTCTTC CASSPRDISGPYNEQFF
TRBJ1-2 NA TRBD1 TRBV19 TGTGCCAGTAGAGAGGGGGCTCGGATCTATGGCTACACCTTC CASREGARIYGYTF
TRBJ2-3 NA TRBD2 TRBV6-8 TGTGCCAGCATACCAGCGGGGGGGCGGAGGGGCACAGATACGCAGTATTTT CASIPAGGRRGTDTQYF
TRBJ2-5 NA TRBD1 TRBV12-3/TRBV12-4 TGTGCCAGCAACAGGGGCGCTCAAGAGACCCAGTACTTC CASNRGAQETQYF
TRBJ2-3 NA NA TRBV14 TGTGCCAGCAGCCAAGTTGGGGGCCTAGCAGATACGCAGTATTTT CASSQVGGLADTQYF
TRBJ1-6 NA NA TRBV7-9 TGTGCCAGCAGCGTTAGCGGGGGGGAGGCCCTCCACTTT CASSVSGGEALHF
TRBJ1-1 few NA TRBV7-3 TGTGCCAGCAGCTTAACAGGCGGAGGGGACACTGAAGCTTTCTTT CASSLTGGGDTEAFF
TRBJ2-2 NA NA TRBV5-1 TGCGCCAGCAGCTTGGAGGGACATATAACCGGGGAGCTGTTTTTT CASSLEGHITGELFF
TRBJ2-5 NA NA TRBV5-6 TGTGCCAGCAGCACGCCGCGAGAGACCCAGTACTTC CASSTPRETQYF
TRBJ2-3 NA NA TRBV28 TGTGCCAGCAGTTTCGGGGAAAACATATTT CASSFGENIF
TRBJ1-5 NA NA TRBV5-5 TGTGCCAGCAGCTTGGGAACAGGTTATAATCAGCCCCAGCATTTT CASSLGTGYNQPQHF
TRBJ2-6 NA NA TRBV30 TGTGCCTGGACAGTCGATCCCTCTGGGGCCAACGTCCTGACTTTC CAWTVDPSGANVLTF